A single sample is the source of the 18 T cell receptor beta chains below, sequenced in a study of blood T cell repertoires in COVID-19 (dated by TCRdb to the early 2020s). The library was obtained by the immunoSEQ multiplex PCR assay. Not all clones reach the TCRdb copy of this immuneACCESS table, which keeps in-frame sequences only. Checked studies attribute under half of the gap to unresolved V genes and leave the rest unexplained. The sample contains about 260,000 clones, approximately 85% of them found a single time. In total, the top ten clones hold approximately 2% of the sample. What was sequenced was PBMCs or T cells enriched from blood (not recorded which). These receptor sequences come from a woman between 45 and 60 years old who had recovered from COVID-19.

The J gene is TRBJ2-5, the V gene TRBV7-2, with 9 bases identical to TRBD2. V was pared by 4 bases and J by 7 bases, with 16 bases of the junction left unmatched. The CDR3 spans 17 residues. CDR1 and CDR2 from the germline V gene are SGHTA and FQGNSA. CDR3 DNA: TGTGCCAGCAGCTCTGAGGGCGGGAGGGGAATCGGCGGGACCCAGTACTTC. Residues: CASSSEGGRGIGGTQYF.

The V gene is TRBV25-1, the J gene TRBJ1-5; TRBD1 matches 9 bases. The V segment lost 6 bases and the J segment 4 bases; nucleotides outside the gene matches: 10. Germline V lookup: CDR1 MGHDK, CDR2 SYGVNS. The CDR3 covers 16 residues. The CDR3 DNA follows: TGTGCCAGCAGCGATACCGGGACAGGGACTAATCAGCCCCAGCATTTT. Its translation is CASSDTGTGTNQPQHF.

The CDR3 coding sequence is TGTGCCAGCAGTCCGGGACACCGCAATCAGCCCCAGCATTTT. Protein: CASSPGHRNQPQHF. V and J are TRBV27 and TRBJ1-5; possible D gene TRBD1, 6 bases. The CDR3 is 14 amino acids. The germline CDR1 and CDR2 sequences are MNHEY and SMNVEV (reference sequence). Trimming removed 5 bases from V and 2 bases from J, with 10 bases in between.

The gene calls are TRBV3-1 (or the pseudogene TRBV3-2) and TRBJ1-2; possibly TRBD1 for D (6 bases). The CDR3 covers 13 residues. The germline V gene encodes CDR1 LGHDT and CDR2 YNNKEL (reference sequence). The V end was cut by 4 bases, the J end by 11 bases, with 17 bases between. DNA of the CDR3: TGTGCCAGCAGCCTTCAAACGGGACAACCTTACACCTTC. This encodes CASSLQTGQPYTF.

This chain uses TRBV5-6 with TRBJ2-1; 7 nucleotides match TRBD2. Germline CDR1 and CDR2: SGHDT and YYEEEE. The trim removed 0 bases at V and 4 bases at J, leaving 7 bases unmatched. CDR3 size: 16 residues. The CDR3 spells CASSLVSREPYNEQFF. The CDR3 bases are TGTGCCAGCAGCTTGGTCTCGCGGGAGCCTTACAATGAGCAGTTCTTC.

This clone was seen just once. The chain carries TRBV9 and TRBJ2-5, with a weak D call TRBD2 (6 bases). The germline gives CDR1 SGDLS, CDR2 YYNGEE. The V end was cut by 2 bases, the J end by 0 bases, with 8 bases between. There are 14 residues in the CDR3. The CDR3 nucleotides are TGTGCCAGCAGCGTTGGAGGGTACCAAGAGACCCAGTACTTC. Its translation: CASSVGGYQETQYF.

The chain is built from TRBV15 and TRBJ2-3, with 8 bases identical to TRBD2. V lost 0 bases to trimming and J lost 4 bases; unmatched junction nucleotides: 6. CDR1 is LNHNV, CDR2 YYDKDF, per germline (reference sequence). The CDR3 sequence is 16 residues long. CDR3 sequence reads: CATSRDLSGVPDTQYF. The CDR3 nucleotides are TGTGCCACCAGCAGAGATCTTAGCGGGGTCCCAGATACGCAGTATTTT.

The chain links TRBV7-9 to TRBJ2-7; TRBD1 matches 10 bases. The CDR3 covers 18 residues. V was clipped by 6 bases and J by 1 base; unmatched bases: 15. The germline V gene has CDR1 SEHNR and CDR2 FQNEAQ (reference sequence). The CDR3 loop reads CASSQGPSGTGDSYEQYF. CDR3 DNA sequence: TGTGCCAGCAGTCAAGGTCCCTCCGGGACAGGGGATTCCTACGAGCAGTACTTC.

The rearrangement links TRBV15 to TRBJ1-3; no clear D gene. Germline CDR1 LNHNV, CDR2 YYDKDF (reference sequence). Trimming shortened V by 4 bases and J by 2 bases, and 9 bases separated the two germline ends. This CDR3 has 14 residues. In DNA, the CDR3 is TGTGCCACCAGCATGCACAGAACTGGAAACACCATATATTTT. The encoded protein is CATSMHRTGNTIYF.

The CDR3 DNA sequence: TGTGCCAGCAGTTCGCGGGTTTCGAAACTGTTTTTT. Translating gives CASSSRVSKLFF. V gene TRBV28 combines with J gene TRBJ1-4, with D hard to call. This CDR3 region has 12 residues. Trimming took off 4 bases at V and 11 bases at J, with 11 bases between the two ends. Germline lookup yields CDR1 MDHEN and CDR2 SYDVKM.

The chain joins TRBV20-1 to TRBJ1-4; D is uncertain. The length of the CDR3 is 11 residues. V was shortened by 3 bases and J by 8 bases, with 7 bases between the two germline ends. Germline V gene data show CDR1 as DFQATT and CDR2 as SNEGSKA (reference sequence). The CDR3 DNA reads TGCAGTGCTAGTTTCGTGGAAAAACTGTTTTTT. This translates into CSASFVEKLFF.

The rearrangement uses TRBV27 and TRBJ2-7; maybe TRBD1 (8 bases). Germline CDR1 and CDR2: MNHEY and SMNVEV (reference sequence). CDR3 length: 13 residues. The V end lost 7 bases, the J end lost 4 bases, and 14 bases lay between the germline ends. CDR3 DNA: TGTGCCAGCACATACAGGGGGGGGTACGAGCAGTACTTC. Amino acid sequence: CASTYRGGYEQYF.

The chain has TRBV7-2 and TRBJ2-1, with D perhaps matching TRBD1 or TRBD2 (10 bases each). The germline V gene encodes CDR1 SGHTA and CDR2 FQGNSA. The CDR3 runs to 17 residues. Trimming removed 5 bases at V and 10 bases at J, with 27 bases between. Here the CDR3 reads CASSRDRGSVLAGEQFF. The CDR3 region has the DNA TGTGCCAGCAGCCGGGACAGGGGCTCCGTACTAGCGGGGGAGCAGTTCTTC.

The CDR3 reads CASSQDLRVGGYTF. The CDR3 bases are TGCGCCAGCAGCCAAGATCTCAGGGTTGGGGGCTACACCTTC. The gene calls are TRBV4-1 and TRBJ1-2; a weak D match, TRBD1 (5 bases). The V end lost 0 bases, the J end lost 8 bases, and 13 bases lay between the germline ends. The CDR3 contains 14 residues. Germline CDR1 is MGHRA and CDR2 is YSYEKL.

V usage is TRBV7-8 and J usage is TRBJ1-3; D is perhaps TRBD1 (6 bases). CDR3 length: 15 amino acids. Germline loops: CDR1 SGHVS, CDR2 FQNEAQ. V was pared by 4 bases and J by 3 bases, with 13 bases between. The CDR3 here is CASSSGQSHGNTIYF. CDR3 DNA sequence: TGTGCCAGCAGCTCAGGACAGTCCCATGGAAACACCATATATTTT. Using reference TRBV7-8 and TRBJ1-3 for the parts outside the CDR3, the full variable domain is GAGVSQSPRYKVAKRGQDVALRCDPISGHVSLFWYQQALGQGPEFLTYFQNEAQLDKSGLPSDRFFAERPEGSVSTLKIQRTQQEDSAVYLCASSSGQSHGNTIYFGEGSWLTVV.

The chain has TRBV28 and TRBJ2-5; 12 bases agree with TRBD2. CDR1 and CDR2 from the germline V gene are MDHEN and SYDVKM. The V and J ends lost 9 bases and 4 bases, in that order; junction bases with no gene match: 18. CDR3 size: 18 residues. Here the CDR3 reads CASNSPGLAGFVGETQYF. DNA for the CDR3: TGTGCCAGTAATTCGCCCGGACTAGCGGGATTTGTAGGAGAGACCCAGTACTTC.

The chain is built from TRBV7-9 and TRBJ2-2, with a possible D match to TRBD2 (6 bases). CDR1 is SEHNR, CDR2 FQNEAQ, per germline (reference sequence). This CDR3 has 14 residues. The ends were cut back, 7 bases at V and 6 bases at J, with 15 bases in the middle. CDR3 region: CASIRGNLPGELFF. CDR3 nucleotide sequence: TGTGCCAGCATTCGGGGGAACCTGCCCGGGGAGCTGTTTTTT.

The chain joins TRBV18 to TRBJ2-3; the match to TRBD2 covers 8 bases. Trimming at V came to 0 bases and at J to 5 bases, leaving 4 bases not matched to a gene. Per the germline V gene, CDR1 is KGHSH and CDR2 is LQKENI. CDR3 length equals 15 residues. The CDR3 nucleotides read TGTGCCAGCTCACCACCGGGGACTAGTTTAGATACGCAGTATTTT. Translating gives CASSPPGTSLDTQYF.